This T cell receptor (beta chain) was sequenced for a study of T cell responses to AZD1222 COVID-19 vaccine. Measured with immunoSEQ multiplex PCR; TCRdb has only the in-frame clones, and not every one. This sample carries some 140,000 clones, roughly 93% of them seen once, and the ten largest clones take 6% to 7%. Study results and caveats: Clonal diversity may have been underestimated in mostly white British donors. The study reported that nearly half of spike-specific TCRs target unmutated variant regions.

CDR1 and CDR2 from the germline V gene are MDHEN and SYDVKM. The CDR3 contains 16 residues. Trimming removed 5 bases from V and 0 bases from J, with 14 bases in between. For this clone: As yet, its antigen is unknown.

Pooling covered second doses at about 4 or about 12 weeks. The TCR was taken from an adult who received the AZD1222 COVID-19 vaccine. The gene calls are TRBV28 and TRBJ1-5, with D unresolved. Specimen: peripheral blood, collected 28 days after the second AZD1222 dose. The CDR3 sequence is CASSISSRYSNQPQHF. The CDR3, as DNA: TGTGCCAGCAGTATTTCCTCGCGATATAGCAATCAGCCCCAGCATTTT.